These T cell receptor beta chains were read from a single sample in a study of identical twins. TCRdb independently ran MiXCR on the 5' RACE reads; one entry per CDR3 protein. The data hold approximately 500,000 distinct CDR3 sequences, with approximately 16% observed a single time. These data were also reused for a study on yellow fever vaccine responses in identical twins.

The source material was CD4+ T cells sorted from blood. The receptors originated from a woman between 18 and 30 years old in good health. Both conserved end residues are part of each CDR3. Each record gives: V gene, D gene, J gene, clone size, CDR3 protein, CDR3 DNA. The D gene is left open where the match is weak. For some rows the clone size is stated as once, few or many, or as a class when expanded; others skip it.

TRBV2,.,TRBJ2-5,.,CASSETAGFF,TGTGCCAGCAGTGAAACGGCCGGGTTCTTC
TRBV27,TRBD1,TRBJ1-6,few,CASSGTGGSPLHF,TGTGCCAGCAGCGGGACAGGGGGATCACCCCTCCACTTT
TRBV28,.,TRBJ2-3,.,CASSPLGEGTDTQYF,TGTGCCAGCAGTCCGTTGGGCGAGGGCACAGATACGCAGTATTTT
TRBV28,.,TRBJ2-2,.,CASSSPRGARNTGELFF,TGTGCCAGCAGTTCCCCGAGGGGGGCAAGGAACACCGGGGAGCTGTTTTTT
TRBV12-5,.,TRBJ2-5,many,CASGLQAGTQYF,TGTGCTAGTGGTTTGCAGGCGGGGACCCAGTACTTC
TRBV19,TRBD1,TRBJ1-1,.,CASSIWTGDTEAFF,TGTGCCAGTAGTATTTGGACAGGGGACACTGAAGCTTTCTTT
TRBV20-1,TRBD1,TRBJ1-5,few,CSAARQGQPQHF,TGCAGTGCTGCCCGACAGGGACAGCCCCAGCATTTT
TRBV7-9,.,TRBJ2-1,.,CASSLALVYNEQFF,TGTGCCAGCAGCTTAGCACTAGTCTACAATGAGCAGTTCTTC
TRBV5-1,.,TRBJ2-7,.,CASSLAGRSLPYF,TGCGCCAGCAGCTTGGCCGGGCGCTCCCTCCCGTACTTC
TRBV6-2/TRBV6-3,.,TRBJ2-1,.,CASSPQYSSYNEQFF,TGTGCCAGCAGCCCACAGTATAGCTCCTACAATGAGCAGTTCTTC
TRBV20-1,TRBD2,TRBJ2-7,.,CSARGLGRELYEQYF,TGCAGTGCTAGAGGGTTGGGGCGGGAGCTCTACGAGCAGTACTTC
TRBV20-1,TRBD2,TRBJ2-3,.,CSASNGGSTDTQYF,TGCAGTGCTAGTAACGGGGGGAGCACAGATACGCAGTATTTT
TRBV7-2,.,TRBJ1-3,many,CASSLDGRSGNTIYF,TGTGCCAGCAGCTTAGATGGGCGGTCTGGAAACACCATATATTTT
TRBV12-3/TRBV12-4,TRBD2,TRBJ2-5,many,CASKGLDRAEYF,TGTGCCAGCAAGGGACTAGACCGGGCCGAATACTTC
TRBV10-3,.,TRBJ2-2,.,CAISGETSNTGELFF,TGTGCCATCAGTGGAGAGACAAGTAACACCGGGGAGCTGTTTTTT
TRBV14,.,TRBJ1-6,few,CASNVGYNSPLHF,TGTGCCAGCAATGTGGGCTATAATTCACCCCTCCACTTT
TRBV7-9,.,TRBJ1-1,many,CASSQTMNTEAFF,TGTGCCAGCAGCCAAACAATGAACACTGAAGCTTTCTTT
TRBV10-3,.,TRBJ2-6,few,CAISEVRISGANVLTF,TGTGCCATCAGTGAGGTCCGGATCTCTGGGGCCAACGTCCTGACTTTC
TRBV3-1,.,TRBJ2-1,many,CASSQAYRTQNNEQFF,TGTGCCAGCAGCCAAGCTTACCGGACACAAAACAATGAGCAGTTCTTC
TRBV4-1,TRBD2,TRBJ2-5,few,CASSQWAGTRSQETQYF,TGCGCCAGCAGCCAATGGGCCGGGACTAGGTCACAAGAGACCCAGTACTTC
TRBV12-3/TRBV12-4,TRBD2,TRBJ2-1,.,CASSFDPGLAGGRLYNEQFF,TGTGCCAGCAGTTTTGACCCGGGACTAGCGGGGGGGCGCCTCTACAATGAGCAGTTCTTC
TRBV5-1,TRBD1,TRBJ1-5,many,CASSLGDGQVGNQPQHF,TGCGCCAGCAGCTTGGGCGACGGACAGGTCGGCAATCAGCCCCAGCATTTT
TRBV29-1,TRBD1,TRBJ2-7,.,CSVARGTGTHEQYF,TGCAGCGTCGCCCGCGGGACAGGGACCCACGAGCAGTACTTC
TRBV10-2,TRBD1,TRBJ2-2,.,CASTGQGDISTGELFF,TGCGCCAGCACTGGACAGGGAGATATTTCGACCGGGGAGCTGTTTTTT
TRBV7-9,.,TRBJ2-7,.,CASSLGGLYEQYF,TGTGCCAGCAGCTTAGGGGGGCTCTACGAGCAGTACTTC
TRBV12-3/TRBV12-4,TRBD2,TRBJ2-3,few,CASSLGTSGRPTDTQYF,TGTGCCAGCAGTTTAGGTACTAGCGGGAGGCCTACAGATACGCAGTATTTT
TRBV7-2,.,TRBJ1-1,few,CASKQGKKDTEAFF,TGTGCCAGCAAACAGGGAAAAAAGGACACTGAAGCTTTCTTT
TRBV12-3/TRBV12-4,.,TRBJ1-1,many,CASSWAVLNTEAFF,TGTGCCAGCAGTTGGGCGGTCTTGAACACTGAAGCTTTCTTT
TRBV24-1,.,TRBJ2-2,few,CATSDTQGFPGELFF,TGTGCCACCAGTGACACCCAGGGGTTTCCCGGGGAGCTGTTTTTT
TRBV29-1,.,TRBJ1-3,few,CSVVATGTGNTIYF,TGCAGCGTTGTGGCCACGGGGACTGGAAACACCATATATTTT
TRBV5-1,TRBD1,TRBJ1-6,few,CAGDRGPNSYNSPLHF,TGCGCCGGAGACAGGGGGCCAAACTCCTATAATTCACCCCTCCACTTT
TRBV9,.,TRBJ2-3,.,CASSGVTDTQYF,TGTGCCAGCAGCGGAGTGACAGATACGCAGTATTTT
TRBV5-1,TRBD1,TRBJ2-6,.,CASSSISGGNSGANVLTF,TGCGCCAGCAGCTCGATTTCAGGGGGAAACTCTGGGGCCAACGTCCTGACTTTC
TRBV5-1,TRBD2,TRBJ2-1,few,CASSEASGSYNEQFF,TGCGCCAGCAGCGAAGCTAGCGGCTCCTACAATGAGCAGTTCTTC
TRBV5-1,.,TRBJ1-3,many,CASSSTGGNTIYF,TGCGCCAGCAGCTCGACTGGTGGAAACACCATATATTTT
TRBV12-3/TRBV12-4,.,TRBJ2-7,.,CPSRMGPYEQYF,TGTCCCAGCAGAATGGGACCCTACGAGCAGTACTTC
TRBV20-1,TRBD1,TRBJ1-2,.,CSARAPGQGYGYTF,TGCAGTGCTAGAGCCCCGGGACAGGGGTATGGCTACACCTTC
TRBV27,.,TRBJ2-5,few,CASSLGLGVASETQYF,TGTGCCAGCAGTTTAGGGTTAGGTGTGGCTTCGGAGACCCAGTACTTC
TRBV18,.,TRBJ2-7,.,CASSPPVGGMTSYEQYF,TGTGCCAGCTCACCACCGGTAGGAGGGATGACCTCCTACGAGCAGTACTTC
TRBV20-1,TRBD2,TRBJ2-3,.,CSARGPAAGGPLSTDTQYF,TGCAGTGCTAGAGGCCCAGCGGCGGGAGGGCCCCTCTCGACAGATACGCAGTATTTT
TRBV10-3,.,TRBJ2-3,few,CAISVGGPSPDTQYF,TGTGCCATCAGTGTCGGGGGCCCTTCGCCAGATACGCAGTATTTT
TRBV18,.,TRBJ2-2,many,CASSPSGPTGELFF,TGTGCCAGCTCGCCGTCAGGCCCCACCGGGGAGCTGTTTTTT
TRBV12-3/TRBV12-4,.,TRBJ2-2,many,CASSLEGTTGELFF,TGTGCCAGCAGTTTAGAGGGTACCACCGGGGAGCTGTTTTTT
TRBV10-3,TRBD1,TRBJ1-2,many,CAILSDQGGYGYTF,TGTGCCATCTTAAGCGACCAGGGGGGCTATGGCTACACCTTC
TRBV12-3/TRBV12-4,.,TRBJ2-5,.,CASSFRAGAQETQYF,TGTGCCAGCAGTTTTCGGGCCGGGGCCCAAGAGACCCAGTACTTC
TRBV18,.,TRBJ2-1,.,CASSSRVFGYNEQFF,TGTGCCAGCTCATCCAGGGTGTTTGGCTACAATGAGCAGTTCTTC
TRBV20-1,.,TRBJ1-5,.,CSASLRGSGNNQPQHF,TGCAGTGCTAGTCTTAGGGGGTCTGGGAACAATCAGCCCCAGCATTTT
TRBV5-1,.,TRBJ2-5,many,CASSLVFGAQYF,TGCGCCAGCAGCTTGGTGTTTGGGGCCCAGTACTTC
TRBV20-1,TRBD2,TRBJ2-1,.,CSARVGGWNPNEQFF,TGCAGTGCTAGAGTCGGGGGGTGGAATCCTAATGAGCAGTTCTTC
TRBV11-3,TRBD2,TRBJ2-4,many,CASSTGLAPNIQYF,TGTGCCAGCAGCACCGGACTAGCACCAAACATTCAGTACTTC
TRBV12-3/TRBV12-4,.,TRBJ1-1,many,CASSLQGYTEAFF,TGTGCCAGCAGTTTACAGGGGTACACTGAAGCTTTCTTT
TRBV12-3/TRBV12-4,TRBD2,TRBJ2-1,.,CASSLRARSGGHNEQFF,TGTGCCAGCAGTTTACGGGCCCGTAGCGGGGGGCATAATGAGCAGTTCTTC
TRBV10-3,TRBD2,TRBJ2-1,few,CAISATSGRNEQFF,TGTGCCATCAGTGCGACTAGCGGGAGGAATGAGCAGTTCTTC
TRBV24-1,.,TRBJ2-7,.,CATSDSDSPYEQYF,TGTGCCACCAGTGACTCAGACAGTCCCTACGAGCAGTACTTC
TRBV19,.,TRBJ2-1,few,CASGTHDNEQFF,TGTGCCAGCGGGACGCATGACAATGAGCAGTTCTTC
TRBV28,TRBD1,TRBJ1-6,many,CASSFFLTGTGFYNSPLHF,TGTGCCAGCAGTTTCTTCCTCACCGGGACAGGATTTTATAATTCACCCCTCCACTTT
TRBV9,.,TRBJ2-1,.,CASSVLLGGNEQFF,TGTGCCAGCAGCGTGCTACTTGGGGGGAATGAGCAGTTCTTC